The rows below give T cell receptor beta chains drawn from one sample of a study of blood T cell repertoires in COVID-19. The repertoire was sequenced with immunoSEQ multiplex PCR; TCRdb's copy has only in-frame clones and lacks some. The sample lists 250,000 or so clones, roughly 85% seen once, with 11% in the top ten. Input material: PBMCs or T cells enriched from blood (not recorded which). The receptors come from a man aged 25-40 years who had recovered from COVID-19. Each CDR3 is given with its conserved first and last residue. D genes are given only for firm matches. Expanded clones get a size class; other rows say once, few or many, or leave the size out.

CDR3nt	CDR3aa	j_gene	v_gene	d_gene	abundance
TGTGCCAGCAGCCAAGGACAGGGAAAGGTGCAGTACTTC	CASSQGQGKVQYF	TRBJ2-7	TRBV3-1/TRBV3-2	TRBD1	.
TGTGCCAGCAGTTTAGTAGAAAAACTGTTTTTT	CASSLVEKLFF	TRBJ1-4	TRBV28	.	.
TGTGCCAGCACCAATATGGTAGGGAGGGACAATCAGCCCCAGCATTTT	CASTNMVGRDNQPQHF	TRBJ1-5	TRBV28	.	.
TGTGCCAGCAGAGGGGTACAGGGGAGCACAGATACGCAGTATTTT	CASRGVQGSTDTQYF	TRBJ2-3	TRBV25-1	TRBD1	.
TGCGCCAGCAGCAGTCCGGGACAGAATCAGCCCCAGCATTTT	CASSSPGQNQPQHF	TRBJ1-5	TRBV4-1	TRBD1	.
TGTGCCAGCGGAATAGCGGGAGTGGGAGAGACCCAGTACTTC	CASGIAGVGETQYF	TRBJ2-5	TRBV28	TRBD2	.
TGTGCCAGCAGCACTGGCTCGTCGACAGGGGAATTAGGCTACACCTTC	CASSTGSSTGELGYTF	TRBJ1-2	TRBV9	TRBD1	.
TGTGCCAGTAGTCGGACAGGGCAAGAGACCCAGTACTTC	CASSRTGQETQYF	TRBJ2-5	TRBV19	TRBD1	.
TGCGCCAGCAGCCAAGATGATAGGGCAGGGTCTGGAAACACCATATATTTT	CASSQDDRAGSGNTIYF	TRBJ1-3	TRBV4-3	.	once
TGTGCCTCCGGTCCGGCCGGGACAGGGGGTTCACCCCTCCACTTT	CASGPAGTGGSPLHF	TRBJ1-6	TRBV28	TRBD1	.
TGTGCCAGCAGCGTAATACTAAAAAGCCCAAGCGCCATATATTTT	CASSVILKSPSAIYF	TRBJ1-3	TRBV21-1	.	.
TGCAGTGCTAGTAAGGAGGGGGCAGGCTACGAGCAGTACTTC	CSASKEGAGYEQYF	TRBJ2-7	TRBV20-1	.	.
TGCGCCAGCAGCGGTCAGGGGAACTATGGCTACACCTTC	CASSGQGNYGYTF	TRBJ1-2	TRBV5-1	.	.
TGTGCCAGCAGCGCCAGACAGGGGTTGCCCTACGAGCAGTACTTC	CASSARQGLPYEQYF	TRBJ2-7	TRBV6-5	TRBD1	.
TGTGCCAGCAGCTTAGGCCCCCAGGGTAGCAACGAGCAGTACTTC	CASSLGPQGSNEQYF	TRBJ2-7	TRBV7-6	.	.
TGTGCCAGCAGCCAAGAATTCTTAGGACAGGGCCCGTTCGAGCAGTACTTC	CASSQEFLGQGPFEQYF	TRBJ2-7	TRBV3-1/TRBV3-2	TRBD1	.
TGTGCCAGCAGTCTATTCGGGGGTTACCAGCCCCAGCATTTT	CASSLFGGYQPQHF	TRBJ1-5	TRBV27	.	.
TGTGCCAGCAGCCCCGGGACAGTCTACGAGCAGTACTTC	CASSPGTVYEQYF	TRBJ2-7	TRBV5-8	TRBD1	.
TGTGCCAGCAGCTTATCAGGAGGCGGTCAGCCCCAGCATTTT	CASSLSGGGQPQHF	TRBJ1-5	TRBV7-9	.	few
TGTGCCAGCAGCAAAGGACAGGGGGCCTGGGAGACCCAGTACTTC	CASSKGQGAWETQYF	TRBJ2-5	TRBV6-2/TRBV6-3	TRBD1	.
TGCGCCAGCAGCTTGGAACCTGGAGGTTCCGGAAACACCATATATTTT	CASSLEPGGSGNTIYF	TRBJ1-3	TRBV5-1	.	.
TGTGCCATCAGTCGTGGACAGGGGTACAATGAGCAGTTCTTC	CAISRGQGYNEQFF	TRBJ2-1	TRBV10-3	TRBD1	once
TGTGCCAGCAGCCCGAGGGTGAACCGGGGGGTAAACAATGAGCAGTTCTTC	CASSPRVNRGVNNEQFF	TRBJ2-1	TRBV7-9	TRBD2	.
TGTGCCAGCAGTTTGACAGGGGTTGAAAAACTGTTTTTT	CASSLTGVEKLFF	TRBJ1-4	TRBV28	TRBD1	.
TGTGCCAGCAGCTTAATAGGGGGGGCGTTGGATGAGCAGTTCTTC	CASSLIGGALDEQFF	TRBJ2-1	TRBV7-3	.	.
TGTGCCAGCAGCTTGGGGCGGGGCGGTCTGCCCCAGCATTTT	CASSLGRGGLPQHF	TRBJ1-5	TRBV5-6	.	.
TGTGCCAGCAGACCGACAGAGATGAACACTGAAGCTTTCTTT	CASRPTEMNTEAFF	TRBJ1-1	TRBV6-5	.	.
TGTGCCTGGAGTCCTTCCCATGTGAGCGGCTACACCTTC	CAWSPSHVSGYTF	TRBJ1-2	TRBV30	.	.
TGTGCCAGTTTGGGGGCTCCCCTCTATGGCTACACCTTC	CASLGAPLYGYTF	TRBJ1-2	TRBV6-5	.	few
TGTGCCAGCAGCTCGCTTGGGGCTGCCTACGAGCAGTACTTC	CASSSLGAAYEQYF	TRBJ2-7	TRBV11-2	.	.
TGCGCCAGCAGCGTTGGGCCGACAATCCCTGAAGCTTTCTTT	CASSVGPTIPEAFF	TRBJ1-1	TRBV5-1	.	.
TGTGCCAGCAGCTTAGTGGGGGGAATCAATGAGCAGTTCTTC	CASSLVGGINEQFF	TRBJ2-1	TRBV7-2	.	.
TGCGCCAGCAGGTATGGACAGGATAACACCGGGGAGCTGTTTTTT	CASRYGQDNTGELFF	TRBJ2-2	TRBV5-1	TRBD1	.
TGTGCCACCAGCAGAGTAAGGGAGACCGGGGAGCTGTTTTTT	CATSRVRETGELFF	TRBJ2-2	TRBV15	.	.
TGTGCCAGCAAACAGATTAATGAAAAACTGTTTTTT	CASKQINEKLFF	TRBJ1-4	TRBV27	.	.
TGTGCCAGCAGCCAATCGACGGGGACTAGCGGGGCCTCCTACGAGCAGTACTTC	CASSQSTGTSGASYEQYF	TRBJ2-7	TRBV4-2	TRBD2	.
TGTGCCAGCAGACCAAGCGGGGGGTTTCGGGAGACCCAGTACTTC	CASRPSGGFRETQYF	TRBJ2-5	TRBV6-5	TRBD2	.
TGTGCCAGCAGTCGCGGGACCGCGTTAACCTTC	CASSRGTALTF	TRBJ1-2	TRBV12-3/TRBV12-4	.	.
TGTGCCAGCAGCTGGACAGTTCAAGAGACCCAGTACTTC	CASSWTVQETQYF	TRBJ2-5	TRBV7-6	.	.
TGTGCCAGCAGTAAATCAGGGACTAGCGGGTCCGATGAGCAGTTCTTC	CASSKSGTSGSDEQFF	TRBJ2-1	TRBV6-2/TRBV6-3	TRBD2	.
TGTGCCAGCAGCTTAGGTCGCGCCCGCTCCTACAATGAGCAGTTCTTC	CASSLGRARSYNEQFF	TRBJ2-1	TRBV7-9	.	.
TGTGCCAGCAGCTTAGGGCCCAGGGGGCCGAACACCGGGGAGCTGTTTTTT	CASSLGPRGPNTGELFF	TRBJ2-2	TRBV7-9	TRBD1	.
TGTGCCAGCAGCACGCAATCAGGGGGGTACTATGGCTACACCTTC	CASSTQSGGYYGYTF	TRBJ1-2	TRBV7-2	TRBD1	once
TGTGCCAGCAGTGAACAAGGCGGGGGGTCCTACGAGCAGTACTTC	CASSEQGGGSYEQYF	TRBJ2-7	TRBV2	TRBD2	.
TGTGCCAGCAGTTATGGGCCGAGTGAAGCTTTCTTT	CASSYGPSEAFF	TRBJ1-1	TRBV6-2/TRBV6-3	.	few
TGTGCCAGCCTTGCGACTAGGACCCTAAAAGCCAAAAACATTCAGTACTTC	CASLATRTLKAKNIQYF	TRBJ2-4	TRBV2	.	.
TGTGCCAGTACCTCAATTGACAGCTTCAGTCAGCCCCAGCATTTT	CASTSIDSFSQPQHF	TRBJ1-5	TRBV19	.	.
TGTGCCAGCAGCCTGACAGGGGGGCAAGAGACCCAGTACTTC	CASSLTGGQETQYF	TRBJ2-5	TRBV5-4	TRBD1	few
TGTGCCAGCAGCCTGGGGGTCGGGGGGTTTGATGAAGCTTTCTTT	CASSLGVGGFDEAFF	TRBJ1-1	TRBV7-9	.	once
TGTGCTAGTGGGCCAGCAGGGGGCGCGGGAAACACCATATATTTT	CASGPAGGAGNTIYF	TRBJ1-3	TRBV12-5	TRBD1	.
TGTGCCAGCAGATATACAGGGGGCTATGGGGAGACCCAGTACTTC	CASRYTGGYGETQYF	TRBJ2-5	TRBV27	TRBD1	.
TGTGCCAGCAGCAGGGACATCGAATCCTACAATGAGCAGTTCTTC	CASSRDIESYNEQFF	TRBJ2-1	TRBV5-4	.	few
TGTGCCAGCAGTTACAGTGTATTAAGGACTCAGACGGCCCAGTACTTC	CASSYSVLRTQTAQYF	TRBJ2-5	TRBV6-5	.	.
TGTGCCAGCAGCTTAAGGGACAGGGAAACTGAAGCTTTCTTT	CASSLRDRETEAFF	TRBJ1-1	TRBV7-9	TRBD1	.